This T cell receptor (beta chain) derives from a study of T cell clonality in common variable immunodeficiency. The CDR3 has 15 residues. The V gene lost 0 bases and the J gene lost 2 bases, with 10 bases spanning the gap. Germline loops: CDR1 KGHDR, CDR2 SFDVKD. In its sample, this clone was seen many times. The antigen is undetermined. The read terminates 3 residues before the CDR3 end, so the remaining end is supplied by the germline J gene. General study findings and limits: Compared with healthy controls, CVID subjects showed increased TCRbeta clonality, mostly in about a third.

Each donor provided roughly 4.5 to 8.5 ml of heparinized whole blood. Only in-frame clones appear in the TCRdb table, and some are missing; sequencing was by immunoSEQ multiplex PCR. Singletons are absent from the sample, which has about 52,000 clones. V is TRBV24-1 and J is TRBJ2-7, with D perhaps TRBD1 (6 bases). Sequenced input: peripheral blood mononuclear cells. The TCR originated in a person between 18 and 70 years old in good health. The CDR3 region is CATSDLIGGTYEQYF. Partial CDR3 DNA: TGTGCCACCAGTGATTTGATAGGGGGTACCTACGAG.